This record concerns one TCR beta chain sequence. The antigen is undetermined. This sample was included in a study of lymphopenia after photon versus proton radiotherapy. Germline lookup yields CDR1 SGHNT and CDR2 YYREEE (reference sequence). The CDR3 is 15 amino acids. The ends lost 3 bases at V and 8 bases at J; junction bases unmatched: 10. Study-wide results and limits: After the lymphocyte nadir, photon-treated repertoires showed oligoclonal expansion, especially of CD8+ Temra cells. Larger post-nadir TCR diversity loss correlated inversely with survival in deceased patients. Relative stability marked proton patients; photon patients lost diversity and naive cells. Survival link was tested only in deceased patients; proton benefit remains a possibility.

Using immunoSEQ multiplex PCR, the repertoire was profiled, and TCRdb retains in-frame clones only, with some absent. Of 20,000 to 30,000 clones in the sample, roughly 80% were seen once. The rearrangement links TRBV5-4 to TRBJ1-2; TRBD1 agrees at 10 bases. The TCR comes from a middle-aged man with gastric cancer. The starting material was peripheral blood, obtained from a patient treated with photon-based radiotherapy. In nucleotides, the CDR3 is TGTGCCAGCAGCTCCCCCCCCGGGACAGGGGACGGCTACACCTTC. This translates into CASSSPPGTGDGYTF.